The clone carrying this T cell receptor (beta chain) has only a few counts. Its antigen is not identified. Patients were excluded for uncontrolled infection, other autoimmune disease, pregnancy or lactation. Germline loops: CDR1 SGHRS, CDR2 YFSETQ. The CDR3 contains 15 residues. V lost 4 bases to trimming and J lost 3 bases, with 13 bases between them. This record comes from a study of T cells in Graves' hyperthyroidism and ophthalmopathy. Study-wide results and caveats: Appearing also in blood were most of the thyroid clonotypes expanded above 0.001.

Amplification of TCR beta CDR3 regions used RNA as the template. HTBI primers were the set used in a first-round RT-PCR of the TCR CDR3. TCRdb passed the multiplex PCR reads through MiXCR, listing each CDR3 protein once. The sample carries about 660,000 distinct CDR3 sequences, 45% recorded once. The specimen was peripheral blood or thyroid tissue (not recorded which). This TCR was recovered from an adult man with Graves' disease, either hyperthyroidism or ophthalmopathy (not recorded which). The chain recombines TRBV5-1 with TRBJ2-2, with D maybe TRBD1 (6 bases). The CDR3 loop is CASSVTGPYTGELFF. The CDR3 nucleotides read TGCGCCAGCAGCGTCACAGGGCCTTACACCGGGGAGCTGTTTTTT.